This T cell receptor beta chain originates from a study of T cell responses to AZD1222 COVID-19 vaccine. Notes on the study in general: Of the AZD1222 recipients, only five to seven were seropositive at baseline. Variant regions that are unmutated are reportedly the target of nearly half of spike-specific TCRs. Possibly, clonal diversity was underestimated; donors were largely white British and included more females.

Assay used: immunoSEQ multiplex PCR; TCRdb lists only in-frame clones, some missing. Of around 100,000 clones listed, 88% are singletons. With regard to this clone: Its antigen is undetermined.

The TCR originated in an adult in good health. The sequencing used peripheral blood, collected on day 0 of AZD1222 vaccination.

The CDR3 sequence: CASSRDRGASDTQYF. The CDR3 nucleotides read TGCGCCAGCAGCCGAGACAGGGGGGCTTCAGATACGCAGTATTTT. The chain joins TRBV4-1 to TRBJ2-3; 9 bases map to TRBD1. CDR3 length equals 15 residues. Germline-derived CDR1 and CDR2 are MGHRA and YSYEKL. With V trimmed by 4 bases and J by 4 bases, 6 bases remained unmatched.